What follows are 29 T cell receptor beta chains derived from one specimen sequenced in a study of cytomegalovirus exposure and HLA in healthy donors. Vbeta (60) and Jbeta (13) primers were used in the PCR. Measured with immunoSEQ multiplex PCR; TCRdb has only the in-frame clones, and not every one. This table holds approximately 120,000 clones. Sequencing was done on a sample of PBMCs. These receptors were collected from an older woman in good health and CMV-seronegative.

This chain joins TRBV4-1 and TRBJ1-1; D is ambiguous. Germline CDR1 MGHRA, CDR2 YSYEKL. CDR3 size: 15 residues. V shed 0 bases and J shed 1 base, with 9 bases lying between them. CDR3 DNA sequence: TGCGCCAGCAGCCAAGATCAGGCCTCGAACACTGAAGCTTTCTTT. Translation gives CASSQDQASNTEAFF.

This chain joins TRBV4-1 and TRBJ2-7; 7 nucleotides agree with TRBD2. This CDR3 has 14 amino acids. Unmatched junction bases numbered 7, after V lost 5 bases and J lost 3 bases. In germline, CDR1 is MGHRA, CDR2 YSYEKL. In DNA, the CDR3 is TGCGCCAGCAGCAGACTAGCCGGAATCTACGAGCAGTACTTC. Translation gives CASSRLAGIYEQYF.

The rearrangement joins TRBV5-1 to TRBJ2-3, with TRBD2 identical over 12 bases. Unmatched junction bases numbered 0, after V lost 4 bases and J lost 3 bases. The CDR3 has 14 amino acids. CDR1 and CDR2 (germline): SGHRS, YFSETQ. The CDR3 DNA sequence: TGCGCCAGCAGCGGACTAGCGGGAACAGATACGCAGTATTTT. Translated: CASSGLAGTDTQYF.

V is TRBV10-3 and J is TRBJ2-7, with D possibly TRBD2 on 5 matching bases. Germline CDR1 and CDR2: ENHRY and SYGVKD. The CDR3 loop spans 12 amino acids. Trimming pared 6 bases from V and 0 bases from J, leaving 6 bases between. The CDR3 is CAISGDSYEQYF. The CDR3 DNA sequence: TGTGCCATCAGCGGGGACTCCTACGAGCAGTACTTC.

V gene TRBV2 combines with J gene TRBJ2-1; TRBD2 agrees at 12 bases. V trimming: 7 bases; J trimming: 7 bases; junction bases outside the gene matches: 8. The CDR3 is 15 residues long. Germline V gene data show CDR1 as SNHLY and CDR2 as FYNNEI. The CDR3 sequence: CASKPSGRAWNEQFF. The CDR3 DNA sequence: TGTGCCAGCAAGCCTAGCGGGAGGGCTTGGAATGAGCAGTTCTTC.

V gene TRBV19 combines with J gene TRBJ1-1; D not certain. The CDR3 is 13 residues long. Between the trimmed V and J ends, which lost 1 base and 4 bases, there was a span of 7 bases. CDR1 is LNHDA and CDR2 is SQIVND in the germline V gene (reference sequence). The CDR3 DNA reads TGTGCCAGTAGTATAGTAGGGAGCACTGAAGCTTTCTTT. Translation: CASSIVGSTEAFF.

The chain joins TRBV9 to TRBJ2-1, with D tentatively TRBD1 (5 bases). CDR1 is SGDLS, CDR2 YYNGEE, per germline. Deletions cut 0 bases from V and 5 bases from J, with 6 bases between. The CDR3 has 13 amino acids. The chain's CDR3 is CASSVGQHNEQFF. CDR3 DNA sequence: TGTGCCAGCAGCGTAGGACAGCACAATGAGCAGTTCTTC.

The V gene is TRBV6-5, the J gene TRBJ2-1, with 9 positions matching TRBD1. With 6 bases clipped from V and 6 bases from J, the junction kept 6 bases outside the gene matches. This CDR3 has 14 amino acids. Germline V CDR1 and CDR2: MNHEY, SVGAGI. The chain's CDR3 is CASRGTGRRNEQFF. CDR3 DNA sequence: TGTGCCAGCAGGGGGACAGGGAGACGCAATGAGCAGTTCTTC.

The genes are TRBV5-4 and TRBJ2-7; TRBD1 might be the D (5 bases). V dropped 4 bases and J dropped 4 bases, with 24 bases sitting between them. Germline V lookup: CDR1 SGHNT, CDR2 YYREEE (reference sequence). This CDR3 region has 17 residues. CDR3 bases: TGTGCCAGCAGCCGCTCAGCAGGGCCCCAGATACCTTACGAGCAGTACTTC. Translation gives CASSRSAGPQIPYEQYF.

The CDR3: CASSLGQSYNSPLHF. The DNA of the CDR3 is TGTGCCAGCAGCCTTGGACAGTCCTATAATTCACCCCTCCACTTT. The V gene is TRBV7-9, the J gene TRBJ1-6; TRBD1 might be the D (6 bases). Germline lookup yields CDR1 SEHNR and CDR2 FQNEAQ (reference sequence). CDR3 length equals 15 residues. V was cut by 5 bases and J by 1 base, with 9 bases left in between.

V usage is TRBV5-1 and J usage is TRBJ1-1, with no clear D. Trimming shortened V by 0 bases and J by 7 bases, and 13 bases separated the two germline ends. Per germline, CDR1 SGHRS and CDR2 YFSETQ. The CDR3 contains 14 residues. The CDR3 sequence is CASSLANYPNEAFF. CDR3 in DNA: TGCGCCAGCAGCTTGGCTAACTACCCAAATGAAGCTTTCTTT.

The chain uses TRBV6-1 and TRBJ2-3, with D possibly matching TRBD1 (6 bases). CDR3 length: 14 amino acids. V shed 4 bases and J shed 1 base, with 9 bases lying between them. CDR1 MNHNS and CDR2 SASEGT come from the germline V gene. CDR3 in amino acids: CASSVKGGTDTQYF. CDR3 sequence (DNA): TGTGCCAGCAGTGTCAAGGGGGGCACAGATACGCAGTATTTT.

V and J are TRBV6-1 and TRBJ1-5; D is unresolved. Germline V lookup: CDR1 MNHNS, CDR2 SASEGT. Trimming pared 6 bases from V and 4 bases from J, leaving 13 bases between. There are 14 residues in the CDR3. The CDR3 sequence: CASSVTRNNQPQHF. The CDR3 DNA sequence: TGTGCCAGCAGCGTCACACGAAATAATCAGCCCCAGCATTTT.

The rearrangement uses TRBV7-9 and TRBJ2-5, with TRBD2 matching over 7 bases. Germline values: CDR1 SEHNR, CDR2 FQNEAQ (reference sequence). J gave up 3 bases and V 5 bases, and 9 bases lay outside the gene matches. The CDR3 has 15 residues. The CDR3 spells CASSREAGAEETQYF. The CDR3 coding sequence is TGTGCCAGCAGCAGAGAGGCGGGAGCTGAAGAGACCCAGTACTTC.

V and J are TRBV28 and TRBJ2-7, with TRBD2 matching 7 bases. CDR3 length: 15 amino acids. From germline, CDR1 is MDHEN and CDR2 SYDVKM. With 2 bases clipped from V and 4 bases from J, the junction kept 8 bases outside the gene matches. The CDR3: CASSLEGAGLYEQYF. CDR3 nucleotides: TGTGCCAGCAGTTTAGAGGGAGCGGGACTATACGAGCAGTACTTC.

The rearrangement uses TRBV5-1 and TRBJ1-1; no reliable D call. V lost 1 base, J lost 0 bases, and 7 bases lay in between. This CDR3 is 14 amino acids long. CDR1 and CDR2 (germline): SGHRS, YFSETQ. CDR3 DNA sequence: TGCGCCAGCAGCTTGCGGAGTATGAACACTGAAGCTTTCTTT. Translation gives CASSLRSMNTEAFF.

This chain connects TRBV4-2 to TRBJ1-4; D possibly corresponds to TRBD1 (6 bases). Germline V gives CDR1 LGHNA, CDR2 YNFKEQ. The CDR3 has 18 amino acids. The V end was cut by 0 bases, the J end by 4 bases, with 18 bases between. This chain's CDR3 is CASSQETGSWEINEKLFF. The CDR3 DNA is TGTGCCAGCAGCCAAGAGACAGGTAGTTGGGAAATTAATGAAAAACTGTTTTTT.

The chain couples TRBV28 to TRBJ2-3, with 8 bases fitting TRBD1. Germline values: CDR1 MDHEN, CDR2 SYDVKM. This CDR3 region has 15 residues. Trimming at V came to 10 bases and at J to 8 bases, leaving 17 bases not matched to a gene. CDR3 residues: CATIRDRRAGGTQYF. The CDR3 nucleotides read TGTGCCACCATCAGGGACAGGAGAGCTGGAGGTACGCAGTATTTT.

The rearrangement uses TRBV28 and TRBJ2-7; 8 bases fit TRBD1. In germline, CDR1 is MDHEN, CDR2 SYDVKM. J gave up 7 bases and V 7 bases, and 6 bases lay outside the gene matches. This CDR3 has 12 residues. The CDR3: CASNGQGNEQYF. The DNA for the CDR3 is TGTGCCAGCAACGGACAGGGTAATGAGCAGTACTTC.

CDR3 nucleotides: TGTGCCAGCAGCTTATTAGACTCCCGTACGCAGTATTTT. Amino acids: CASSLLDSRTQYF. The V call is TRBV7-3, the J call TRBJ2-3; D ambiguous. Per germline, CDR1 SGHTA and CDR2 FQGTGA. This CDR3 has 13 residues. V lost 2 bases, J lost 8 bases, and 11 bases lay in between.

This chain connects TRBV2 to TRBJ2-2, with D possibly being TRBD1 (5 bases). V gave up 6 bases and J gave up 5 bases, with 10 bases separating them. In germline, CDR1 is SNHLY, CDR2 FYNNEI. CDR3 length equals 13 residues. CDR3 protein: CASSREGTGELFF. The CDR3 region has the DNA TGTGCCAGCAGCAGGGAAGGAACCGGGGAGCTGTTTTTT.

This chain uses TRBV27 with TRBJ1-4; D is undetermined. This CDR3 has 14 amino acids. V was cut by 1 base and J by 7 bases, with 10 bases left in between. Germline CDR1 reads MNHEY; CDR2 reads SMNVEV (reference sequence). The CDR3 nucleotides are TGTGCCAGCAGTTTATTTTCGGGAGTTGAAAAACTGTTTTTT. Translation gives CASSLFSGVEKLFF.

The gene calls are TRBV7-9 and TRBJ2-3; 7 bases align to TRBD1. Losses at the gene ends were 10 bases for V and 4 bases for J; bases not matched to a gene: 5. Looked up from germline, CDR1 is SEHNR and CDR2 is FQNEAQ (reference sequence). The CDR3 runs 12 residues. The CDR3 loop is CATGDSADTQYF. CDR3 nucleotides: TGTGCCACCGGGGACAGTGCAGATACGCAGTATTTT.

The rearrangement uses TRBV6-5 and TRBJ1-6; D call uncertain. CDR3 length: 14 residues. Germline V gives CDR1 MNHEY, CDR2 SVGAGI. Trimming took 6 bases from V and 8 from J, leaving 14 bases between them. The CDR3 nucleotides read TGTGCCAGCAGCTTGGGTGAGGGTGATTCACCCCTCCACTTT. It is translated as CASSLGEGDSPLHF.

Written as DNA, the CDR3 is TGTGCCAGCTCACCACTACCAGGGGACACCGGGGAGCTGTTTTTT. Its translation is CASSPLPGDTGELFF. The chain links TRBV18 to TRBJ2-2; perhaps TRBD1 as D (6 bases). V dropped 1 base and J dropped 3 bases, with 9 bases sitting between them. This CDR3 has 15 residues. CDR1 KGHSH and CDR2 LQKENI come from the germline V gene. The entire variable domain, with the rest obtained from reference TRBV18 and TRBJ2-2, is as follows: NAGVMQNPRHLVRRRGQEARLRCSPMKGHSHVYWYRQLPEEGLKFMVYLQKENIIDESGMPKERFSAEFPKEGPSILRIQQVVRGDSAAYFCASSPLPGDTGELFFGEGSRLTVL.

This rearrangement joins TRBV21-1 to TRBJ2-1; TRBD2, the table's D call, lacks a check against the DNA. TRBV21-1 is a documented pseudogene. The CDR3 runs 15 residues. CDR3 sequence: CASSKLRSSYNEQFF. The CDR3 DNA is TGTGCCAGCAGCAAACTGAGGAGCTCCTACAATGAGCAGTTCTTC.

The CDR3 protein is CASSLASGSYEQYF. CDR3 nucleotides: TGTGCCAGCTCCCTGGCTAGCGGCTCCTACGAGCAGTACTTC. V usage is TRBV2 and J usage is TRBJ2-7; TRBD2 matches 7 bases. CDR1 is SNHLY, CDR2 FYNNEI, per germline. The CDR3 covers 14 residues. The V and J ends lost 8 bases and 0 bases, in that order; junction bases with no gene match: 7. The full variable domain, its missing parts supplied by reference TRBV2 and TRBJ2-7, is EPEVTQTPSHQVTQMGQEVILRCVPISNHLYFYWYRQILGQKVEFLVSFYNNEISEKSEIFDDQFSVERPDGSNFTLKIRSTKLEDSAMYFCASSLASGSYEQYFGPGTRLTVT.

The V call is TRBV5-4, the J call TRBJ1-4; 8 nucleotides agree with TRBD1. CDR3 size: 15 residues. J gave up 5 bases and V 4 bases, and 7 bases lay outside the gene matches. CDR1 SGHNT and CDR2 YYREEE come from the germline V gene (reference sequence). CDR3 bases: TGTGCCAGCAGCCCTAGGACAGGGCCCAATGAAAAACTGTTTTTT. Its translation is CASSPRTGPNEKLFF.

This rearrangement joins TRBV27 to TRBJ2-4; 7 nucleotides align to TRBD2. Trimming took 2 bases from V and 5 from J; bases not matched to a gene: 9. The CDR3 loop spans 16 amino acids. Germline lookup yields CDR1 MNHEY and CDR2 SMNVEV (reference sequence). The CDR3 here is CASSLRRTGGQNIQYF. DNA of the CDR3: TGTGCCAGCAGTTTACGTCGTACGGGAGGCCAAAACATTCAGTACTTC.